This TCR beta chain was documented in a study of cytotoxic CD8 clonotypes in ibrutinib-treated CLL. Study results and limitations: Circulating CD8+ T-cell counts were tracked by baseline clonality, which exceeded that of age-matched healthy donors.

The assay was immunoSEQ multiplex PCR, and TCRdb's table has in-frame clones only and misses some. This table has some 290,000 clones, roughly 79% appearing once. There are 14 residues in the CDR3. The germline V and J ends were trimmed by 1 base and 6 bases, with 11 bases remaining between them. Germline V lookup: CDR1 SEHNR, CDR2 FQNEAQ (reference sequence). This clone was seen once. Its antigen remains unknown. This clonotype was sampled from a human donor with chronic lymphocytic leukemia. Sample: PBMCs, taken before ibrutinib treatment. The gene calls are TRBV7-9 and TRBJ2-3, with no clear D. The CDR3 DNA reads as TGTGCCAGCAGCTTAGGGTTGTATGCGGATACGCAGTATTTT. This codes for CASSLGLYADTQYF.